This T cell receptor (beta chain) stems from a study of blood T cell repertoires in COVID-19. About the research overall: Collection of acute and convalescent COVID-19 samples took place in the United States, Italy and Spain. The cDNA or gDNA used as material had been derived from T cells, B-cell-depleted T cells, or PBMCs.

About this clone itself: Germline is not matched at one junction end, which may reflect a read error.

TCRdb's table, derived via immunoSEQ multiplex PCR, lists solely in-frame clones and lacks some. The table shows fewer than 25,000 clones, with about 86% occurring only once. Germline V gene data show CDR1 as SGDLS and CDR2 as YYNGEE. This CDR3 comprises 15 residues. The sample was peripheral blood. V and J are TRBV9 and TRBJ2-1; 10 positions agree with TRBD2. This receptor was taken from a human donor with acute or convalescent COVID-19. The donor label of this sample is uncertain. The CDR3 bases are TGTGCCAGCAGTGTAGTCCTAGCGGGAGCGGGTGAGCAGTTCTTC. As protein: CASSVVLAGAGEQFF. The whole variable domain, remainder taken from reference TRBV9 and TRBJ2-1, is DSGVTQTPKHLITATGQRVTLRCSPRSGDLSVYWYQQSLDQGLQFLIQYYNGEERAKGNILERFSAQQFPDLHSELNLSSLELGDSALYFCASSVVLAGAGEQFFGPGTRLTVL.